The clone carrying this T cell receptor (beta chain) was seen a few times. Its antigen is currently unknown. These data come from a study of beta chain features in type 1 diabetes. The isolated RNA, all of it, was reverse transcribed, so expressed TCRB transcripts were what got sequenced. The repertoire was sequenced with immunoSEQ multiplex PCR; TCRdb's copy has only in-frame clones and lacks some. This sample has about 140,000 clones, with about 7% found just once. Germline assignment: CDR1 SGHTA and CDR2 FQGNSA. J was trimmed by 7 bases and V by 0 bases; bases with no gene match: 8. The CDR3 sequence is 16 residues long. Notes on the study in general: In every one of the four CD4+ subsets, TCRB CDR3s were moderately but significantly shorter in Type 1 diabetes patients.

The chain employs TRBV7-2 and TRBJ1-2; TRBD1 matches at 10 bases. Sequencing used central memory CD4+ T cells from blood. This TCR was sampled from a woman aged 25 to 39 in good health. This CDR3 reads CASSLATGTGARGYTF. The CDR3 DNA follows: TGTGCCAGCAGCTTAGCCACCGGGACAGGGGCTCGTGGCTACACCTTC.